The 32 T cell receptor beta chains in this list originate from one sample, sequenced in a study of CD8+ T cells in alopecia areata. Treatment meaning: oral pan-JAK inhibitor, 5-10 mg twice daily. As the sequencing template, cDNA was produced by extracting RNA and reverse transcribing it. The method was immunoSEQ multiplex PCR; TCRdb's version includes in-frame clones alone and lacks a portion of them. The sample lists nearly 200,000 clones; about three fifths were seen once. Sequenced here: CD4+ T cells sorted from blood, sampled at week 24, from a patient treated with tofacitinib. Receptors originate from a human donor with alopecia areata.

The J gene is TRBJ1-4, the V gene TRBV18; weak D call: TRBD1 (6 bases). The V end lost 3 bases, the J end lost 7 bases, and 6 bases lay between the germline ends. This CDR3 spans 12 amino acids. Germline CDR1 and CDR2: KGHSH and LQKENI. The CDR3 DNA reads TGTGCCAGCTCACCGGACAGTGAAAAACTGTTTTTT. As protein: CASSPDSEKLFF.

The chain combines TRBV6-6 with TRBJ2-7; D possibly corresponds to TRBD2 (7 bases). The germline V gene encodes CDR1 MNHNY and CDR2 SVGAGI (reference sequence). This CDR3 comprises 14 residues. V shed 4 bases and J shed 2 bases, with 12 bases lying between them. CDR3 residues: CASSSGGGPYEQYF. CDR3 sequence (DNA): TGTGCCAGCAGTTCGGGGGGCGGCCCCTACGAGCAGTACTTC.

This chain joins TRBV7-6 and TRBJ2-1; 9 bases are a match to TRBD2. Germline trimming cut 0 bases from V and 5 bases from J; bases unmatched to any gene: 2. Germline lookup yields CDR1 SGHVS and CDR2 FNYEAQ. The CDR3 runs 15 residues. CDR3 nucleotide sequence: TGTGCCAGCAGCTTAGCGGTAGCGGGAGACAATGAGCAGTTCTTC. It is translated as CASSLAVAGDNEQFF.

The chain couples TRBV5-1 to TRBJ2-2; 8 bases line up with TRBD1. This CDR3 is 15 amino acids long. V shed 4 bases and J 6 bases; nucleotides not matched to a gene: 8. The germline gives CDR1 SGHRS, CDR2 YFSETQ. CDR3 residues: CASSLRQGRPGELFF. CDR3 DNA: TGCGCCAGCAGCCTTAGACAGGGGAGGCCCGGGGAGCTGTTTTTT.

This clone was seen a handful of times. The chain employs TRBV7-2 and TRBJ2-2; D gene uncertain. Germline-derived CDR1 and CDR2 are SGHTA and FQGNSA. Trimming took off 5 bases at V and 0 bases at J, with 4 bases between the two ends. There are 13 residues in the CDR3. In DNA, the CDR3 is TGTGCCAGCAGCCTAACGAACACCGGGGAGCTGTTTTTT. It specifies CASSLTNTGELFF.

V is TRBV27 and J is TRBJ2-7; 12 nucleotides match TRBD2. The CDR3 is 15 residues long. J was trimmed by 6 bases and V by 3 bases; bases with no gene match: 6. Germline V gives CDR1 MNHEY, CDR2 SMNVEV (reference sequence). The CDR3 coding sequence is TGTGCCAGCAGTTTTTCCCTAGCGGGAGGGGGCGAGCAGTACTTC. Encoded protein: CASSFSLAGGGEQYF.

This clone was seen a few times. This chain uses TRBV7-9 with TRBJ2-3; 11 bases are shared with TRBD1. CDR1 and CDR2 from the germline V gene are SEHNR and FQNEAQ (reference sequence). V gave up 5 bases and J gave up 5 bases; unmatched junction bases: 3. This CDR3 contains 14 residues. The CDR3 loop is CASSRDRGKDTQYF. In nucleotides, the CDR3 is TGTGCCAGCAGCCGGGACAGGGGGAAAGATACGCAGTATTTT.

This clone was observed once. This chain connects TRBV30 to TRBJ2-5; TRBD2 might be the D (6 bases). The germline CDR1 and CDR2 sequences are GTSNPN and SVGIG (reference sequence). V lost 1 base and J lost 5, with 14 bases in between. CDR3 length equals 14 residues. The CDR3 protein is CAWSETRLRETQYF. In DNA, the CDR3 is TGTGCCTGGAGTGAGACTAGACTTAGGGAGACCCAGTACTTC.

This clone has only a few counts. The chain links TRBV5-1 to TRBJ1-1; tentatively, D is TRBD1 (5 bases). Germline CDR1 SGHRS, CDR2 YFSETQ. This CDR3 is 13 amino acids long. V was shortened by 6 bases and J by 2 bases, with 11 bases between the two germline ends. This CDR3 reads CASTPGQNTEAFF. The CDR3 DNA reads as TGCGCCAGCACACCCGGACAAAACACTGAAGCTTTCTTT.

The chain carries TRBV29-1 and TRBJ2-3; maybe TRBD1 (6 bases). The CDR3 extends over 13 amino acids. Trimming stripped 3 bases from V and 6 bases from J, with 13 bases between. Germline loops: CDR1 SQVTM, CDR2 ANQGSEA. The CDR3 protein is CSVEAGVGDTQYF. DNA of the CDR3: TGCAGCGTTGAGGCAGGGGTCGGGGATACGCAGTATTTT.

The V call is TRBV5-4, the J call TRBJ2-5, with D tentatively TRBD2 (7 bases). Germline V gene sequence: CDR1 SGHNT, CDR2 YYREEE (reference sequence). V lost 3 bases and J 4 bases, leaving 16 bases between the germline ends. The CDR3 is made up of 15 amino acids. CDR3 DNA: TGTGCCAGCAGCTCCGAGGGGGGGGCGGGAGAGACCCAGTACTTC. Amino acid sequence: CASSSEGGAGETQYF.

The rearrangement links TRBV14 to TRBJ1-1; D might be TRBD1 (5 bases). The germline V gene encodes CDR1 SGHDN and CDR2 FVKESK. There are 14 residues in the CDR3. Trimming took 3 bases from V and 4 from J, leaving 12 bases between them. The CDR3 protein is CASSHGPGLTEAFF. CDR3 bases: TGTGCCAGCAGCCATGGTCCAGGGCTCACTGAAGCTTTCTTT.

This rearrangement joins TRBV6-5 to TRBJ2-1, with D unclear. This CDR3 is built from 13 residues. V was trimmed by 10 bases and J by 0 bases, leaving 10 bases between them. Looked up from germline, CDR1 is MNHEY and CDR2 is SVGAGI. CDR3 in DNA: TGTGCCACCAAGCCGAGCTCCTACAATGAGCAGTTCTTC. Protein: CATKPSSYNEQFF.

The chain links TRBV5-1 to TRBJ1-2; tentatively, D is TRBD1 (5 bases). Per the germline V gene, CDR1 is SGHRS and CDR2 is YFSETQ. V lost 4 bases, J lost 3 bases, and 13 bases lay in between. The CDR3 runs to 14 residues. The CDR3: CASSGTLTDYGYTF. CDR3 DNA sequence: TGCGCCAGCAGCGGGACTCTAACAGACTATGGCTACACCTTC.

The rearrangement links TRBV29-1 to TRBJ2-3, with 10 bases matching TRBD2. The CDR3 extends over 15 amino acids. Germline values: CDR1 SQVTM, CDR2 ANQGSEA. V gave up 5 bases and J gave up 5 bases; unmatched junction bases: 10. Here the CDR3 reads CSVRGSGGLGDTQYF. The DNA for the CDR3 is TGCAGCGTTCGAGGTAGCGGGGGGCTCGGAGATACGCAGTATTTT.

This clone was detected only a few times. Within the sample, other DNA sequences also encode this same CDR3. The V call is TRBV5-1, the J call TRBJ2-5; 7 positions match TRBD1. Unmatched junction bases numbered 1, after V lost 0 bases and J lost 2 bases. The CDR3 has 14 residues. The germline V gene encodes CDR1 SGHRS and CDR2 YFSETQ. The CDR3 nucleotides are TGCGCCAGCAGCTTGGGGACAGGACAAGAGACCCAGTACTTC. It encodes CASSLGTGQETQYF.

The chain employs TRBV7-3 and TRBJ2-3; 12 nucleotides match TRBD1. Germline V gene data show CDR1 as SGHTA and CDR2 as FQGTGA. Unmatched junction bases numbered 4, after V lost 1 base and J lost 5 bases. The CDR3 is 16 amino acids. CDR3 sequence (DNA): TGTGCCAGCAGCTTAAGGGACAGGGGGCTTGAAGATACGCAGTATTTT. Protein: CASSLRDRGLEDTQYF.

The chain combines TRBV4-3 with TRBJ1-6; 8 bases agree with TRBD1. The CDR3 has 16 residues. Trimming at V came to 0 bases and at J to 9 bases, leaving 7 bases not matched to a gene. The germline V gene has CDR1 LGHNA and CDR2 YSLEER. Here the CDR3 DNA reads TGCGCCAGCAGCCAAGATCCCAGGGGGCTAGGTTCACCCCTCCACTTT. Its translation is CASSQDPRGLGSPLHF.

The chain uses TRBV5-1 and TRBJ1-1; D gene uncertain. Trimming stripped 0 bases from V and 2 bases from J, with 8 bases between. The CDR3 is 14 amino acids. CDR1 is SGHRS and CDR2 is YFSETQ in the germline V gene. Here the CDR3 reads CASSLVQPNTEAFF. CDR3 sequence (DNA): TGCGCCAGCAGCTTGGTCCAGCCAAACACTGAAGCTTTCTTT.

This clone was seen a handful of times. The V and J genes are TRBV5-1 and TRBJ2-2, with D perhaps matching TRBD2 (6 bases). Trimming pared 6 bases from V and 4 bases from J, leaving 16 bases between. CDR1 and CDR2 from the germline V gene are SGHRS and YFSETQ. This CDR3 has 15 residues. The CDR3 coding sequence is TGCGCCAGCACCCCAGACGGGGGTGGCACCGGGGAGCTGTTTTTT. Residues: CASTPDGGGTGELFF. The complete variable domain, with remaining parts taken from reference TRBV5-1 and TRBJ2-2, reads KAGVTQTPRYLIKTRGQQVTLSCSPISGHRSVSWYQQTPGQGLQFLFEYFSETQRNKGNFPGRFSGRQFSNSRSEMNVSTLELGDSALYLCASTPDGGGTGELFFGEGSRLTVL.

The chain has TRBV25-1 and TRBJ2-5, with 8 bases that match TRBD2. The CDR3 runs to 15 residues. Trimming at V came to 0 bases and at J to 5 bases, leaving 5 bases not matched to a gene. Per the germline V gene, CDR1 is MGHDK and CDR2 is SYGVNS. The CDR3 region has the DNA TGTGCCAGCAGTGAATATCGGGGGGGCGGGGAGACCCAGTACTTC. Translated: CASSEYRGGGETQYF.

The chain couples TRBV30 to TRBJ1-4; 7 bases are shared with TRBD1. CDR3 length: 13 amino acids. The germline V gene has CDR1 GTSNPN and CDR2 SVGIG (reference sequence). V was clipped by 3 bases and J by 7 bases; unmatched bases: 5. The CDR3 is CAWSTGEREKLFF. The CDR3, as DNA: TGTGCCTGGAGCACAGGGGAGCGTGAAAAACTGTTTTTT.

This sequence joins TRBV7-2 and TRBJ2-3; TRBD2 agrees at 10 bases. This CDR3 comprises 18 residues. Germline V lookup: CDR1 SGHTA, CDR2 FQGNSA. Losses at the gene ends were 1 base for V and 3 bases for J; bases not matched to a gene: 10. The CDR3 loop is CASSLEMGNSGRTDTQYF. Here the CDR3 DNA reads TGTGCCAGCAGCTTAGAAATGGGTAATAGCGGGAGGACAGATACGCAGTATTTT.

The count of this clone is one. CDR3 sequence reads: CASSAAEGDTQYF. Here the CDR3 DNA reads TGCGCCAGCAGCGCGGCCGAGGGGGATACGCAGTATTTT. The chain uses TRBV5-1 and TRBJ2-3; tentatively, D is TRBD1 or TRBD2 (5 bases each). There are 13 residues in the CDR3. Trimming removed 4 bases from V and 6 bases from J, with 12 bases in between. Germline CDR1 SGHRS, CDR2 YFSETQ.

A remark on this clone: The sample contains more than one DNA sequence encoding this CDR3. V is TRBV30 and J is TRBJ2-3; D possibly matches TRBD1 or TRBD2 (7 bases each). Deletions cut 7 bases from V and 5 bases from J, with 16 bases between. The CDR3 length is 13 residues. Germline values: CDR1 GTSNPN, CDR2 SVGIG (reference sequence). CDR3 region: CASGDREGDTQYF. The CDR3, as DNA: TGTGCCTCCGGAGACAGGGAGGGAGATACGCAGTATTTT. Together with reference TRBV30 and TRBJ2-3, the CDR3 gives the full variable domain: SQTIHQWPATLVQPVGSPLSLECTVEGTSNPNLYWYRQAAGRGLQLLFYSVGIGQISSEVPQNLSASRPQDRQFILSSKKLLLSDSGFYLCASGDREGDTQYFGPGTRLTVL.

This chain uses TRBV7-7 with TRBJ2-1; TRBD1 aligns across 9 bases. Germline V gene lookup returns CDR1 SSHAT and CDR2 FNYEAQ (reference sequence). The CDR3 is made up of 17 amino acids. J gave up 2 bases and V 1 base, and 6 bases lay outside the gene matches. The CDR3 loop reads CASSLGLGQGTYNEQFF. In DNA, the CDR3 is TGTGCCAGCAGCTTAGGTTTGGGACAGGGCACCTACAATGAGCAGTTCTTC. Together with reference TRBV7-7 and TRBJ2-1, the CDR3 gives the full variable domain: GAGVSQSPRYKVTKRGQDVTLRCDPISSHATLYWYQQALGQGPEFLTYFNYEAQPDKSGLPSDRFSAERPEGSISTLTIQRTEQRDSAMYRCASSLGLGQGTYNEQFFGPGTRLTVL.

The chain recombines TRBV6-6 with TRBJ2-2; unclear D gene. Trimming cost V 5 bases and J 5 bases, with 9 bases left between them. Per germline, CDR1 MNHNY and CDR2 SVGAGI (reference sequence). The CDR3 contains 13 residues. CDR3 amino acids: CASSLELTGELFF. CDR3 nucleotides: TGTGCCAGCAGTCTGGAGTTGACCGGGGAGCTGTTTTTT.

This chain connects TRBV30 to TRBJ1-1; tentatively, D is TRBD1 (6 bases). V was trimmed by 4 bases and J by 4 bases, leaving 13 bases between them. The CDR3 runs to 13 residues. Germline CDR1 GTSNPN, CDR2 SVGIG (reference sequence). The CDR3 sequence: CAWNPGAGTEAFF. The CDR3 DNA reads TGTGCCTGGAATCCAGGGGCCGGCACTGAAGCTTTCTTT. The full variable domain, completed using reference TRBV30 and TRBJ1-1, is SQTIHQWPATLVQPVGSPLSLECTVEGTSNPNLYWYRQAAGRGLQLLFYSVGIGQISSEVPQNLSASRPQDRQFILSSKKLLLSDSGFYLCAWNPGAGTEAFFGQGTRLTVV.

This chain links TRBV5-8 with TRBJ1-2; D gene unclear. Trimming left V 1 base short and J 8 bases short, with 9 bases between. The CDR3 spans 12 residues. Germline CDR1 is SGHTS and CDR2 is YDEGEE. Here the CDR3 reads CASSLLAWGYTF. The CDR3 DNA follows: TGTGCCAGCAGCTTGCTGGCCTGGGGCTACACCTTC.

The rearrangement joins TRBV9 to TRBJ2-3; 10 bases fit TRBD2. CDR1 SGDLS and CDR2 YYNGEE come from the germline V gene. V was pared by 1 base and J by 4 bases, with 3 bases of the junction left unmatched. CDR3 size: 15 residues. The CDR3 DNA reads TGTGCCAGCAGCGTACTAGCGGGAGCGGCAGATACGCAGTATTTT. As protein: CASSVLAGAADTQYF.

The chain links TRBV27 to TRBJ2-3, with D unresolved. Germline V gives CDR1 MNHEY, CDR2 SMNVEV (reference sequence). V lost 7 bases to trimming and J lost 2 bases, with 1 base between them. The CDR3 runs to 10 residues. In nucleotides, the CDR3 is TGTGCCAGCAACACAGATACGCAGTATTTT. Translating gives CASNTDTQYF.

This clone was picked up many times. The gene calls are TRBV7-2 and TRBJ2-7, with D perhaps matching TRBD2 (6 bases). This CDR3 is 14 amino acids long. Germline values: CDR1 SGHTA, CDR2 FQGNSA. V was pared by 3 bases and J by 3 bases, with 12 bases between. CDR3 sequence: CASSFGGQSYEQYF. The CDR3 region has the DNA TGTGCCAGCAGCTTCGGGGGTCAGAGCTACGAGCAGTACTTC. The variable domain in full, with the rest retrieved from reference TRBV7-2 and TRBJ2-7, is GAGVSQSPSNKVTEKGKDVELRCDPISGHTALYWYRQSLGQGLEFLIYFQGNSAPDKSGLPSDRFSAERTGGSVSTLTIQRTQQEDSAVYLCASSFGGQSYEQYFGPGTRLTVT.